This T cell receptor (beta chain) comes out of a study of long-term antiretroviral therapy in people with HIV (dated by TCRdb to between 2022 and 2023). For the wider study: Collection of the earliest samples took place about a decade ahead of the 2015 WHO recommendation for immediate ART, at a time when ART was typically delayed until CD4 counts fell. No cross-contamination during QIAcube processing turned up in test extractions that ran a monoclonal T-cell line alongside 30 to 40 polyclonal samples. Among the approximately 30 participants with HIV, roughly eleven were female. A total of around 190 cryopreserved PBMC samples came from 25 to 35 adults with confirmed HIV infection and were collected serially over a mean of approximately six years (range 1-12). This retrospective serial study examined whether starting ART and sustained HIV suppression were associated with changes in the composition and diversity of the TRB repertoire in peripheral blood.

Sequencing of the TRB variable region was done with the immunoSEQ hsTCRB v3.0 assay at survey level resolution. The target sequencing depth for TRB was about 35,000-50,000 T-cell genomes per sample. TRB libraries were pooled and sequenced on an Illumina MiSeq using a v3 150-cycle kit. The study's own analysis went as follows. Repertoire analysis ran in R within a reproducible Nextflow workflow covering QC, data transformation and analysis. LymphoSeq2, an R package for exploring AIRR-Seq data, was used to implement custom analyses. A few samples yielding fewer than 5000 total TRB sequences were excluded, leaving 188 analyzed HIV repertoires. Among the roughly 200 retained HIV repertoires, 55 to 60 were collected before ART initiation and around 130 after ART initiation. Repertoires were downsampled to 5000 TRB nucleotide sequences, with summary statistics averaged over 100 downsampling iterations. The analysis kept only TRB sequences whose CDR3 regions were at least seven amino acids long. Two measures captured diversity: a Shannon entropy-derived clonality score and the Gini coefficient. Repertoire networks linked the top 5000 CDR3 amino acid sequences whenever two sequences differed by an edit distance of one. Antigen specificity groups and MHC restriction were predicted for TRB CDR3 amino acid sequences with GLIPH2. Known CMV, EBV, HIV or tissue antigen associations were flagged by matching CDR3 amino acid sequences against VDJdb and McPAS-TCR. Pre-ART, post-ART and control groups were compared with Wilcoxon signed-rank tests and Holm-Bonferroni correction. Imported from immuneACCESS, the table was reduced by TCRdb to in-frame sequences with V and J called. These copies leave out some clones; in studies compared against another copy, an unresolved V gene accounts for under half, and the cause of the remainder is not known. V and J calls and clone size are copied from that table; D and trimming were computed from the DNA. The sample has approximately 29,000 clones on record, over 90% of them singletons. The ten top clones hold 10% of the sample.

Points on this clone: The clone's antigen remains unknown. No base quality values were provided; no much bigger clone lies one nucleotide off.

The paper as a whole reports these results and caveats: Starting ART was linked to a significant rise in TRB diversity, yet even after long-term ART the diversity remained significantly lower than in transplant donor controls. HIV repertoires had narrower CDR3 length ranges than controls, and the network structure suggested an antigen-experienced repertoire that shifted only slightly toward naive after ART. Because cell numbers in pre-ART samples were limited, unsorted PBMC were profiled instead of sorted CD4+ and CD8+ T cells. The repertoire was dominated across all time points by expanded TRB clones identified before ART initiation, although this dominance was seen to fluctuate and to decrease in many PLHIV after ART. Inferences about post-ART repertoire changes were limited because no data were available on ART adherence, viral resistance or therapy changes. Since PBMC availability was limited, sequencing covered only the TCR beta chain, with no alpha chain pairing. The samples span the years 2004 to 2017, and the ART regimens used may be less effective than current regimens.

The CDR3 spans 15 residues, from the cysteine through the phenylalanine. The retained sequence is limited to the CDR3, 45 bases, with the frame set at the first base. Via the germline V gene, CDR1 is MNHNS and CDR2 SASEGT. V and J are trimmed by 2 bases and 7 bases, and the gene matches miss 6 bases of the junction. To be included, a participant needed at least one PBMC sample from before ART initiation plus at least two post-ART samples. Treatment was received in the United States of America by all participants with HIV. Before DNA extraction, cryopreserved samples of about 0.95-10 million PBMC were thawed and washed. At the time of the earliest PBMC sample for each participant with HIV, ages ranged from roughly 20 to 54 years. Per participant, PBMC samples came from 1-4 timepoints prior to ART initiation and 2-8 timepoints following ART initiation, for a median of 7 samples. For every participant, serial HIV viral load, CD4+ T-cell count, ART history and demographic data were obtained. Using a Qiagen kit on a QIAcube, genomic DNA was extracted from unsorted PBMC, with samples processed in batches of 12.

This clonotype was sampled from a man in his forties with HIV. Recombination linked TRBV6-1 to TRBJ2-2; TRBD2 lines up with 8 middle nucleotides. The specimen comprised unsorted PBMCs, sampled 6.2 years after starting antiretroviral therapy. The DNA sequence reads TGTGCCAGCAGTGAAACGGGGGGGCTTATCGGGGAGCTGTTTTTT. This is translated as CASSETGGLIGELFF.